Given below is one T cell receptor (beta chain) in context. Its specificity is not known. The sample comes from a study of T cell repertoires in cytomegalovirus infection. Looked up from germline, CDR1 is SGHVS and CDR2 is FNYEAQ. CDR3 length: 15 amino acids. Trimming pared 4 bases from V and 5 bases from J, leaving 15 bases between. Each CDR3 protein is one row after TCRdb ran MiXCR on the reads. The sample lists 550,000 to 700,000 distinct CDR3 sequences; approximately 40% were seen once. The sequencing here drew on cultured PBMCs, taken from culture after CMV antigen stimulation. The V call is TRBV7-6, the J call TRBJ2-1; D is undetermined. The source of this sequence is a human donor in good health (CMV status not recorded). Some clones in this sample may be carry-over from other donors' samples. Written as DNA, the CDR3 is TGTGCCAGCAGCTCCCCTTCGGTCTCTAACAATGAGCAGTTCTTC. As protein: CASSSPSVSNNEQFF.